This record covers a single T cell receptor (beta chain). Described time point: blood 4 weeks post-SBRT, at nephrectomy. Treatment in this sample: 15 Gy SBRT to primary tumor, nephrectomy 4 weeks later. This CDR3 has 14 amino acids. V gave up 6 bases and J gave up 6 bases; unmatched junction bases: 6. The germline gives CDR1 MDHEN, CDR2 SYDVKM. This record comes from a study of radiation and T cells in renal cell carcinoma. Data came from immunoSEQ multiplex PCR; TCRdb stores just in-frame clones and leaves some out. The sample lists approximately 150,000 clones; 86% were seen once. The chain uses TRBV28 and TRBJ1-1; TRBD1 agrees at 11 bases. The sequences come from blood, collected from a patient whose treatment included radiotherapy and nephrectomy. The receptor comes from a woman aged 45 to 65 with renal cell carcinoma. The CDR3 region has the DNA TGTGCCAGCAGCCCGGGACAGGGGGGATCTGAAGCTTTCTTT. Protein sequence: CASSPGQGGSEAFF.